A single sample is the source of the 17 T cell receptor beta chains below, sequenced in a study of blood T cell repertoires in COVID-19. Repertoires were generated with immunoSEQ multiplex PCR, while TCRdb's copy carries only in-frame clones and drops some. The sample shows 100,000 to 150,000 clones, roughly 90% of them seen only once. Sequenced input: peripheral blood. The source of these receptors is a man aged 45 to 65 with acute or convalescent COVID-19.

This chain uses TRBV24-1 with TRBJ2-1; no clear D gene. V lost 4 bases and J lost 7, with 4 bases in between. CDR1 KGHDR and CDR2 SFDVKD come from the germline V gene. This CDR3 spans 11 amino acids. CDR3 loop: CATSERNEQFF. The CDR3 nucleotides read TGTGCCACCAGTGAGAGGAATGAGCAGTTCTTC.

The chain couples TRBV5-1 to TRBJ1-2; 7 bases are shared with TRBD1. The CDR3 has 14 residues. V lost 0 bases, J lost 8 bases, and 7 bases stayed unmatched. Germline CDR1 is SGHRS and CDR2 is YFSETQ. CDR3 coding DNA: TGCGCCAGCAGCTTGGACCGAGGGGGCCAAGGCTACACCTTC. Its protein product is CASSLDRGGQGYTF.

Here the CDR3 DNA reads TGTGCTAGTGGACCGATGGAGGTCGGTCCTAACTATGGCTACACCTTC. This codes for CASGPMEVGPNYGYTF. The chain is built from TRBV12-5 and TRBJ1-2, with D unresolved. V lost 6 bases and J lost 0, with 17 bases in between. Germline assignment: CDR1 LGHNT and CDR2 FRNRAP. The CDR3 is 16 residues long.

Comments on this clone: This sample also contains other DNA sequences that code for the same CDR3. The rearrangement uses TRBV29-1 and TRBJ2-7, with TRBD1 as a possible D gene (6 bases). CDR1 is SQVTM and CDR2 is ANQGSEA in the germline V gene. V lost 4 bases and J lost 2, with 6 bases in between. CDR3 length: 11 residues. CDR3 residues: CSVGDTYEQYF. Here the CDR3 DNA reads TGCAGCGTTGGGGACACCTACGAGCAGTACTTC.

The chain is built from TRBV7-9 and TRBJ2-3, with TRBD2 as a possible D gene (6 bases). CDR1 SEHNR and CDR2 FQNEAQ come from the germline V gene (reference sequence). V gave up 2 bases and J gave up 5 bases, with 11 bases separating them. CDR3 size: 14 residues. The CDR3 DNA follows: TGTGCCAGCAGCTTACTGGGGGGAGGAGATACGCAGTATTTT. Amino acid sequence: CASSLLGGGDTQYF.

The CDR3 DNA reads TGTGCCAGCAGCAATCCGACAGAGCCCTACAATGAGCAGTTCTTC. Amino acid sequence: CASSNPTEPYNEQFF. The chain combines TRBV11-2 with TRBJ2-1, with D possibly matching TRBD1 (5 bases). The CDR3 loop spans 15 amino acids. V was pared by 5 bases and J by 2 bases, with 13 bases between. Germline V gene lookup returns CDR1 SGHAT and CDR2 FQNNGV.

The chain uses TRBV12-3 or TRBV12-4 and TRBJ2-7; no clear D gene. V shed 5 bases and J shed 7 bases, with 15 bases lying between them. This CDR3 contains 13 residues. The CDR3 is CASSLKLGGEQYF. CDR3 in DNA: TGTGCCAGCAGTCTTAAGCTAGGTGGGGAGCAGTACTTC.

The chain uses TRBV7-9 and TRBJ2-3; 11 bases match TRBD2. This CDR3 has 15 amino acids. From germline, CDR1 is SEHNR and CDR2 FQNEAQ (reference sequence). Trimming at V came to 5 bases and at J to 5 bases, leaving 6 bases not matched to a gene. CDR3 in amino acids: CASSPLAGGLDTQYF. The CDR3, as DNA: TGTGCCAGCAGCCCCCTAGCGGGAGGTCTAGATACGCAGTATTTT. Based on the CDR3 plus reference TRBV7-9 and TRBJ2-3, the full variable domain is DTGVSQNPRHKITKRGQNVTFRCDPISEHNRLYWYRQTLGQGPEFLTYFQNEAQLEKSRLLSDRFSAERPKGSFSTLEIQRTEQGDSAMYLCASSPLAGGLDTQYFGPGTRLTVL.

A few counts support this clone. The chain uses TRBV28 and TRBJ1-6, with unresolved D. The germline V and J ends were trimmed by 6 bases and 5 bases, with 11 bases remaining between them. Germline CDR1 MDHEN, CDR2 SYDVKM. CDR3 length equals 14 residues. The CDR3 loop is CASRSEMDNSPLHF. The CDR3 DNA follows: TGTGCCAGCAGGTCAGAAATGGATAATTCACCCCTCCACTTT.

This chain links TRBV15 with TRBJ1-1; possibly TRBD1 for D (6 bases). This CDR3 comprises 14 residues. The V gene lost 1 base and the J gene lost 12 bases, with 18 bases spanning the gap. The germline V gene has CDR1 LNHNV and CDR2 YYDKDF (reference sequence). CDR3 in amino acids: CATSRVGTGQGTFF. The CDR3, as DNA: TGTGCCACCAGCAGAGTAGGGACCGGTCAGGGGACTTTCTTT.

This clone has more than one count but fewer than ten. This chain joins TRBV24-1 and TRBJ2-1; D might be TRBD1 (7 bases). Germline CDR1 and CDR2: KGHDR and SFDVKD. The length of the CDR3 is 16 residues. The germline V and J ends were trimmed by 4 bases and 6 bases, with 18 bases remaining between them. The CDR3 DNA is TGTGCCACCAGTGACCTCAGGGGGGCTTCGGTCAATGAGCAGTTCTTC. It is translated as CATSDLRGASVNEQFF.

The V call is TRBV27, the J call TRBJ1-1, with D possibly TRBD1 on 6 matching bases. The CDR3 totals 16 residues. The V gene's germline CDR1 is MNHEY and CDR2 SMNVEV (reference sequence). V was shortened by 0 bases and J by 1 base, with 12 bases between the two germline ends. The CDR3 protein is CASSLSAGGQNTEAFF. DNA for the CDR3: TGTGCCAGCAGTTTATCGGCGGGGGGGCAGAACACTGAAGCTTTCTTT.

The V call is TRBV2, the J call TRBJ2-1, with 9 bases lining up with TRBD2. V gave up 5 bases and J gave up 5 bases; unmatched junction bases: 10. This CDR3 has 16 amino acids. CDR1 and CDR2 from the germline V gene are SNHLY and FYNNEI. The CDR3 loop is CASSRIGREGHNEQFF. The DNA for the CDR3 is TGTGCCAGCAGTCGAATCGGGCGGGAGGGCCACAATGAGCAGTTCTTC.

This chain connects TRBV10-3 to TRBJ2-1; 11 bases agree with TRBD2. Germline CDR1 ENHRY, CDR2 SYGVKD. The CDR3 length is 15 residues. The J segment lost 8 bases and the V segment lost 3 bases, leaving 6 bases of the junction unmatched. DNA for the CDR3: TGTGCCATCAGTGATCTAGCGGGAGGTTCCCATGAGCAGTTCTTC. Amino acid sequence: CAISDLAGGSHEQFF.

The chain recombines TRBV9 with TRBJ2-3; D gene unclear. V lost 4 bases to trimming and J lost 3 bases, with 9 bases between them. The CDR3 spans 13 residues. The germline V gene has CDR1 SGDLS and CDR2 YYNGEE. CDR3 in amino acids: CASSLTMTDTQYF. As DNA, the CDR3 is TGTGCCAGCAGCTTGACAATGACAGATACGCAGTATTTT.

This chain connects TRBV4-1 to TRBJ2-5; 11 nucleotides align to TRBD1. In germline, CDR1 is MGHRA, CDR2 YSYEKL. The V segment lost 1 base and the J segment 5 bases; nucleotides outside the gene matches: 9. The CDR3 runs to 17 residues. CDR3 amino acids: CASSQGLLGQGGETQYF. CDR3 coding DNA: TGCGCCAGCAGCCAAGGTCTGCTGGGACAGGGGGGTGAGACCCAGTACTTC.

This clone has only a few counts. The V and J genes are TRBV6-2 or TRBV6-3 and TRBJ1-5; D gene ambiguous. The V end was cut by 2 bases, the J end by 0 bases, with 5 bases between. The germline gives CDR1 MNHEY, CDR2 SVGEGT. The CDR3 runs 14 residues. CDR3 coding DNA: TGTGCCAGCAGTTACACAGTTAGCAATCAGCCCCAGCATTTT. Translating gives CASSYTVSNQPQHF.